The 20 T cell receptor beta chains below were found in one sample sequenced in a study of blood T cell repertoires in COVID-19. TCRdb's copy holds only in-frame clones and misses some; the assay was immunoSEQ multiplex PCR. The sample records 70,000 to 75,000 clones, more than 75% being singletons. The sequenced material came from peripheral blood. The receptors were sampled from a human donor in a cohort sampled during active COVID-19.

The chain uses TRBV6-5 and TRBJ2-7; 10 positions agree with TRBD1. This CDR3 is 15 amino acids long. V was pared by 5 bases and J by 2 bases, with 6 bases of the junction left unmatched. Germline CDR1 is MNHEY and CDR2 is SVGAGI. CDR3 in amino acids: CASSPRTGGPYEQYF. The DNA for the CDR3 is TGTGCCAGCAGTCCGCGGACAGGGGGACCCTACGAGCAGTACTTC.

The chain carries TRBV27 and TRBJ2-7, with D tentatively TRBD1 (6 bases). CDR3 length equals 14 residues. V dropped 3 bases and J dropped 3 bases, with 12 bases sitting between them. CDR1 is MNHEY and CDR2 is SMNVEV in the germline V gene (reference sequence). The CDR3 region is CASSLSGTSYEQYF. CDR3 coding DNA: TGTGCCAGCAGTTTGTCCGGGACAAGCTACGAGCAGTACTTC.

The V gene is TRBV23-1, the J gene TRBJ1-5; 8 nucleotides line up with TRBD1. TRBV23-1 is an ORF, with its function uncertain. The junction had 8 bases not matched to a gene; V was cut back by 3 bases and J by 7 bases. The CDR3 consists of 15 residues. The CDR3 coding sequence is TGCGCCAGCAGTCAGGGGGACAGGTCCCGACAGCCCCAGCATTTT. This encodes CASSQGDRSRQPQHF.

The CDR3 bases are TGTGCCACGGGACTAGCGGGGACCGGGGAGCTGTTTTTT. Its protein is CATGLAGTGELFF. The chain recombines TRBV24-1 with TRBJ2-2; 13 nucleotides match TRBD2. This CDR3 has 13 amino acids. Germline lookup yields CDR1 KGHDR and CDR2 SFDVKD. Losses at the gene ends were 10 bases for V and 5 bases for J; bases not matched to a gene: 0.

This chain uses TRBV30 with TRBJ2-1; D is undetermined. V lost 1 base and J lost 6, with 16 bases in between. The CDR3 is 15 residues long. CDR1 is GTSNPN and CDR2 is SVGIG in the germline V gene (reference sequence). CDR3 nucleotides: TGTGCCTGGAGTGATTGGAGCAGCCAGCCCAATGAGCAGTTCTTC. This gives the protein CAWSDWSSQPNEQFF.

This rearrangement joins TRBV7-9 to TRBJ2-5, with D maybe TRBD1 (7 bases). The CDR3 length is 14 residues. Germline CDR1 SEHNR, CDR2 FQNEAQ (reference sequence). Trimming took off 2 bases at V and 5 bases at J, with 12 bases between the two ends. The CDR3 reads CASSLRAGGETQYF. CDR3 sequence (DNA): TGTGCCAGCAGCTTACGGGCAGGGGGGGAGACCCAGTACTTC.

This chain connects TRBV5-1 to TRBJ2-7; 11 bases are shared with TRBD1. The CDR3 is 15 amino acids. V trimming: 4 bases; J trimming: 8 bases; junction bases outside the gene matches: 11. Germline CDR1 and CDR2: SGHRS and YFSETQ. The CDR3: CASSDPGQGEGKQYF. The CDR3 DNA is TGCGCCAGCAGCGATCCGGGACAGGGGGAGGGTAAGCAGTACTTC.

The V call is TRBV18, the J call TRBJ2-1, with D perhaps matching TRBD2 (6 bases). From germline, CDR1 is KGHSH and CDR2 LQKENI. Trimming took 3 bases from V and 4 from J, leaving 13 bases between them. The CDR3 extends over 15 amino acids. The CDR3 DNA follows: TGTGCCAGCTCACCGGGGACTGGGGCGTACAATGAGCAGTTCTTC. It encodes CASSPGTGAYNEQFF.

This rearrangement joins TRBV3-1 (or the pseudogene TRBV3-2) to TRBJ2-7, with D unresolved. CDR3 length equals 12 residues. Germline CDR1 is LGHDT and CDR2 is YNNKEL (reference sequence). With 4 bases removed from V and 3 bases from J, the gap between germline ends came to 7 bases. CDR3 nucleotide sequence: TGTGCCAGCAGCCTACTAAGCTACGAGCAGTACTTC. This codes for CASSLLSYEQYF.

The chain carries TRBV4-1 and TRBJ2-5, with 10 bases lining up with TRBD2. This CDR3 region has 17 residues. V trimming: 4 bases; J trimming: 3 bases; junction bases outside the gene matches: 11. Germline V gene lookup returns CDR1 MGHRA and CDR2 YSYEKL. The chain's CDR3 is CASSPRTPLAGEETQYF. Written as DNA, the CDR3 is TGCGCCAGCAGCCCCCGGACGCCGCTAGCGGGAGAAGAGACCCAGTACTTC.

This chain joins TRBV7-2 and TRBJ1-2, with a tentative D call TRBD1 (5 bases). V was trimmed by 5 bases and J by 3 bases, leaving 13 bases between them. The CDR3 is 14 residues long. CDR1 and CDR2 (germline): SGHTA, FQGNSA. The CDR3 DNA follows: TGTGCCAGCAGCCCGGGACTAGAGGACTATGGCTACACCTTC. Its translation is CASSPGLEDYGYTF.

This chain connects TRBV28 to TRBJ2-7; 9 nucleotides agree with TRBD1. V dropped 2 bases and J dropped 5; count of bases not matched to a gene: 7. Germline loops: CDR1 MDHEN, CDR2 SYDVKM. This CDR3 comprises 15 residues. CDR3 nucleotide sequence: TGTGCCAGCAGTTTAACAGGGGGCGCGATCCACGAGCAGTACTTC. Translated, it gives CASSLTGGAIHEQYF.

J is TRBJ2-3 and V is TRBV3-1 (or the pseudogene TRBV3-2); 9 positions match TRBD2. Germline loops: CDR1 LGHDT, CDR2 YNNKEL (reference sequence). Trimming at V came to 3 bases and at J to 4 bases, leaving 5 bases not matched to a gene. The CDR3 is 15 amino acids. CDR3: CASSQTSGGADTQYF. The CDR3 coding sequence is TGTGCCAGCAGCCAGACTAGCGGAGGGGCAGATACGCAGTATTTT.

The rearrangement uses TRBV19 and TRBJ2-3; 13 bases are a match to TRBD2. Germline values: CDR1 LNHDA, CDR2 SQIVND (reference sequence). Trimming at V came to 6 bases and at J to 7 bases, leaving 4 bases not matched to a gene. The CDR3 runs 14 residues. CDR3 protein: CASSKTSGRYTQYF. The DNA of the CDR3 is TGTGCCAGTAGCAAGACTAGCGGGAGGTATACGCAGTATTTT.

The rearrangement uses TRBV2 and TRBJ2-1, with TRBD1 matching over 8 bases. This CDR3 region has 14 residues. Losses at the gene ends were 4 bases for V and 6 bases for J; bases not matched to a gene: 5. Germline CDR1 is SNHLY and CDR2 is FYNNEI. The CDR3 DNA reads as TGTGCCAGCAGTGGAGAGACAGGGGTCAATGAGCAGTTCTTC. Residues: CASSGETGVNEQFF.

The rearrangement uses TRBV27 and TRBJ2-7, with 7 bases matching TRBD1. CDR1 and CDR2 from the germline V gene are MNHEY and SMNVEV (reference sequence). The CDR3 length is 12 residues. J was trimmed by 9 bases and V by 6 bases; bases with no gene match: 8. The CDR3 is CASSSKTGPQYF. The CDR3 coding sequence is TGTGCCAGCAGCTCAAAGACAGGGCCGCAGTACTTC.

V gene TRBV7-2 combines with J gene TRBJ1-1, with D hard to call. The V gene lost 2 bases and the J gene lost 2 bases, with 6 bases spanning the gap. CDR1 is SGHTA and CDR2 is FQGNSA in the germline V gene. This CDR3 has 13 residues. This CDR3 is CASSLSLNTEAFF. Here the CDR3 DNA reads TGTGCCAGCAGCTTATCTTTAAACACTGAAGCTTTCTTT.

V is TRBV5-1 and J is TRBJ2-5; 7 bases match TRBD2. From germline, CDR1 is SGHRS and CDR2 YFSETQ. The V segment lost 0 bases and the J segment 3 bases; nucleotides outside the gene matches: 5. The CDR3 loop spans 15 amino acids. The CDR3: CASSLGPGGEETQYF. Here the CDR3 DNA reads TGCGCCAGCAGCTTGGGGCCGGGAGGAGAAGAGACCCAGTACTTC.

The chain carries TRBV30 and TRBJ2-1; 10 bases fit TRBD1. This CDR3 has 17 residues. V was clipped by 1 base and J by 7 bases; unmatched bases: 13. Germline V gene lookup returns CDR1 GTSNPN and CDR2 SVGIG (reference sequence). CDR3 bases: TGTGCCTGGAGTGCCTCCTGGACAGGGGGTCTTGAGAATGAGCAGTTCTTC. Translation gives CAWSASWTGGLENEQFF. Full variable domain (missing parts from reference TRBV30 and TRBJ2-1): SQTIHQWPATLVQPVGSPLSLECTVEGTSNPNLYWYRQAAGRGLQLLFYSVGIGQISSEVPQNLSASRPQDRQFILSSKKLLLSDSGFYLCAWSASWTGGLENEQFFGPGTRLTVL.

The CDR3 bases are TGCAGTGCCAGGGGCAATCAGCCCCAGCATTTT. Protein sequence: CSARGNQPQHF. The V and J genes are TRBV20-1 and TRBJ1-5; maybe TRBD1 (5 bases). Germline-derived CDR1 and CDR2 are DFQATT and SNEGSKA (reference sequence). The CDR3 length is 11 residues. V lost 6 bases and J 2 bases, leaving 5 bases between the germline ends.